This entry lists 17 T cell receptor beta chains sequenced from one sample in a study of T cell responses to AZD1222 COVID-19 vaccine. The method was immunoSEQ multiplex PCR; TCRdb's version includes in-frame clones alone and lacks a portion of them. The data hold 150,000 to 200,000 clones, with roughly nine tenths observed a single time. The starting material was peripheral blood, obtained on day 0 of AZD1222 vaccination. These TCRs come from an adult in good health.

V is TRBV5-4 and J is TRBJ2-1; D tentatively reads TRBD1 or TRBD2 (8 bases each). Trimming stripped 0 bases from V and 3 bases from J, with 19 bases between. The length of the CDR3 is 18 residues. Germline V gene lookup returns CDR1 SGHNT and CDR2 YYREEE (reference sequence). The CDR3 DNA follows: TGTGCCAGCAGCTTGGGACAGGGGAGCGGGAGCTTCTACAATGAGCAGTTCTTC. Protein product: CASSLGQGSGSFYNEQFF.

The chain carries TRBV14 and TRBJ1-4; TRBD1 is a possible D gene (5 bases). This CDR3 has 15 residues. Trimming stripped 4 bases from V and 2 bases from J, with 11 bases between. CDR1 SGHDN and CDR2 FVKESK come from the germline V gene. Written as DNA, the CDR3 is TGTGCCAGCAGCCTAGTTCGGGGGACTAATGAAAAACTGTTTTTT. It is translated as CASSLVRGTNEKLFF.

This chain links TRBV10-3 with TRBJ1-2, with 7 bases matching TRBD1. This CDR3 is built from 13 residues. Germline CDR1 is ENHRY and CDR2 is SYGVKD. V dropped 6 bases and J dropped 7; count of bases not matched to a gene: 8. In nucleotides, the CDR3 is TGTGCCATCAGAGCCAGGACAGGTCTTGGCTACACCTTC. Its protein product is CAIRARTGLGYTF.

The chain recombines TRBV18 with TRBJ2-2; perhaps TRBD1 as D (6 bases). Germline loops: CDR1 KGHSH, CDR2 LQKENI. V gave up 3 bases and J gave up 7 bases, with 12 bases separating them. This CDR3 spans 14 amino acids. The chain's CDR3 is CASSPQQGYGELFF. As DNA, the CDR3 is TGTGCCAGCTCACCGCAACAGGGTTACGGGGAGCTGTTTTTT.

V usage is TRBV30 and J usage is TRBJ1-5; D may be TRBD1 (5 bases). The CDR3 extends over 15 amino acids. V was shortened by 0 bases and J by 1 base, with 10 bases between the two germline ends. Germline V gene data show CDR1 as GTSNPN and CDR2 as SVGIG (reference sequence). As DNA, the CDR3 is TGTGCCTGGAGTGTCGGGGGTCGGAGCAATCAGCCCCAGCATTTT. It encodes CAWSVGGRSNQPQHF.

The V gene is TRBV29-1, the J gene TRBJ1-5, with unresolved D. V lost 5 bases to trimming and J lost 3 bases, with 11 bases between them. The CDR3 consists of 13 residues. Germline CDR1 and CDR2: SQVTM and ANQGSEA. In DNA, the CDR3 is TGCAGCGTTCGCAGTGGATTCAATCAGCCCCAGCATTTT. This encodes CSVRSGFNQPQHF.

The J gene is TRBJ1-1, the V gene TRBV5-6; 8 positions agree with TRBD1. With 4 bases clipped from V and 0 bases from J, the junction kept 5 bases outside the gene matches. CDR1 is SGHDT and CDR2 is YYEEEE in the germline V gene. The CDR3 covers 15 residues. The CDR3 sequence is CASSADRAMNTEAFF. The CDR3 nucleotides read TGTGCCAGCAGCGCGGACAGGGCAATGAACACTGAAGCTTTCTTT. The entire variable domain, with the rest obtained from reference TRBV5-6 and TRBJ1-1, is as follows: DAGVTQSPTHLIKTRGQQVTLRCSPKSGHDTVSWYQQALGQGPQFIFQYYEEEERQRGNFPDRFSGHQFPNYSSELNVNALLLGDSALYLCASSADRAMNTEAFFGQGTRLTVV.

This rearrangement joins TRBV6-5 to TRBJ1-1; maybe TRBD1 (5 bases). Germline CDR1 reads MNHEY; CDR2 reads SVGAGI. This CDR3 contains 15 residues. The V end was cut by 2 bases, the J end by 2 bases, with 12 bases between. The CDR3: CASSYATGGNTEAFF. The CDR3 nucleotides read TGTGCCAGCAGTTACGCGACGGGGGGAAACACTGAAGCTTTCTTT.

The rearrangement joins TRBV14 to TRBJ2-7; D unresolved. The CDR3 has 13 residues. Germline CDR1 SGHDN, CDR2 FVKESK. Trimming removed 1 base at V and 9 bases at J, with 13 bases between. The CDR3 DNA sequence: TGTGCCAGCAGCCAAGTTATGACGGCGGCGCAGTACTTC. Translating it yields CASSQVMTAAQYF.

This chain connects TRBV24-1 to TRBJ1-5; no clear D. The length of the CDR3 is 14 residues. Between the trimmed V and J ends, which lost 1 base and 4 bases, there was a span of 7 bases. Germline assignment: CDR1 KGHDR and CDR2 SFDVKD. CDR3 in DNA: TGTGCCACCAGTGATTTCCGGAGTAATCAGCCCCAGCATTTT. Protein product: CATSDFRSNQPQHF.

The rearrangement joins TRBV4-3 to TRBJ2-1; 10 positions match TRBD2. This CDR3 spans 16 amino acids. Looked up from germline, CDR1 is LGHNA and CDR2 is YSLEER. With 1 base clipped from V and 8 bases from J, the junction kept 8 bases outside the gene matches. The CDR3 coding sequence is TGCGCCAGCAGCCAAGGGAGCGGGGGGGCCGGGGATGAGCAGTTCTTC. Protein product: CASSQGSGGAGDEQFF.

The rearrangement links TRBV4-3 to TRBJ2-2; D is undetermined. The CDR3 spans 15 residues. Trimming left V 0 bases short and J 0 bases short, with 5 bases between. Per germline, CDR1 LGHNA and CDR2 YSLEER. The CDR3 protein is CASSQEITNTGELFF. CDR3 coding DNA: TGCGCCAGCAGCCAAGAAATTACGAACACCGGGGAGCTGTTTTTT.

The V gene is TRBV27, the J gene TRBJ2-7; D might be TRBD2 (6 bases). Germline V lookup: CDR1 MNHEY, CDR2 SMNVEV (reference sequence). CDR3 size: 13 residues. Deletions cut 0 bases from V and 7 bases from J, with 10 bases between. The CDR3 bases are TGTGCCAGCAGTTTATCGAAGGGGAGGGAGCAGTACTTC. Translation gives CASSLSKGREQYF.

CDR3 region: CASGGQGNTEAFF. For the CDR3, the DNA is TGTGCCAGCGGGGGACAGGGGAACACTGAAGCTTTCTTT. This rearrangement joins TRBV6-5 to TRBJ1-1; 9 bases are shared with TRBD1. Per germline, CDR1 MNHEY and CDR2 SVGAGI. V lost 8 bases to trimming and J lost 1 base; unmatched junction nucleotides: 2. The CDR3 covers 13 residues.

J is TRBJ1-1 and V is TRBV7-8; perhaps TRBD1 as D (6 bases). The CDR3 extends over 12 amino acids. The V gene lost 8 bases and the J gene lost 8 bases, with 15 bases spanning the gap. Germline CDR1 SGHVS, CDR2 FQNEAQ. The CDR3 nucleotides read TGTGCCAGCGGGGGGGGCGGAATCGAAGCTTTCTTT. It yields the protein CASGGGGIEAFF.

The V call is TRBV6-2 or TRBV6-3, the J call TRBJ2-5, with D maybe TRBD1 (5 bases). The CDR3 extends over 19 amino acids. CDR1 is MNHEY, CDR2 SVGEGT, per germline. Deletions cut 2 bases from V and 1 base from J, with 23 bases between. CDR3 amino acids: CASSYPPAGPALGQETQYF. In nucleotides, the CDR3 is TGTGCCAGCAGTTACCCCCCCGCAGGGCCGGCTTTGGGCCAAGAGACCCAGTACTTC.

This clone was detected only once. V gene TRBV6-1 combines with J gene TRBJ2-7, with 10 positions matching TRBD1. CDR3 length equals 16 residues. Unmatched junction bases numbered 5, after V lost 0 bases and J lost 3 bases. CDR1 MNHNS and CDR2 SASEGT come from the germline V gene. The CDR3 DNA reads TGTGCCAGCAGTGAAGCGGGGACAGGGGCCGGCTACGAGCAGTACGTC. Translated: CASSEAGTGAGYEQYV.